The present T cell receptor beta chain was sequenced within a study of T cell repertoires in cytomegalovirus infection. Study-level background: Matching HLA type, along with CMV infection, was indicated by public TCR beta signatures. The study's findings and limits: Summed frequency of shared TCR beta families picked out CMV carriers who also had the relevant HLA. The response measured ex vivo was dominated by TCR beta clonotypes (HLA-C-restricted and CMV-specific).

The CDR3 has 15 amino acids. Germline V lookup: CDR1 SGHVS, CDR2 FNYEAQ. With 4 bases removed from V and 1 base from J, the gap between germline ends came to 11 bases. TCRdb passed the reads through MiXCR, listing each CDR3 protein once. This table has around 550,000 distinct CDR3 sequences, about 25% appearing once. This clonotype has ten or more counts. Its antigen remains unidentified. The receptor's source is a human donor in good health (CMV status not recorded). Some clones in this sample may be carry-over from other donors' samples. Sample: PBMCs. V is TRBV7-6 and J is TRBJ2-1; D remains unclear. The CDR3 nucleotides are TGTGCCAGCAGCTCCAGTCTAGGGTCCTACAATGAGCAGTTCTTC. Residues: CASSSSLGSYNEQFF.